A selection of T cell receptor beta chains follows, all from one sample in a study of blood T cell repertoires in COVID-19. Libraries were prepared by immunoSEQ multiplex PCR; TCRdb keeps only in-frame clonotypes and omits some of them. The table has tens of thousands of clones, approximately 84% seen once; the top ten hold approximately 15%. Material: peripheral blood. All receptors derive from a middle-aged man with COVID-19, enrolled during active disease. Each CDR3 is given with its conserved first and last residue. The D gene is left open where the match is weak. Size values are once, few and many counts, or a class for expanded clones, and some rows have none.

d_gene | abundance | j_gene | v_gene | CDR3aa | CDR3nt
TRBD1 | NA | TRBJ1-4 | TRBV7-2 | CASSWGDRDREKLFF | TGTGCCAGCAGCTGGGGGGACAGGGATCGTGAAAAACTGTTTTTT
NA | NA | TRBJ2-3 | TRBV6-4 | CASTHTDTQYF | TGTGCCAGCACCCACACAGATACGCAGTATTTT
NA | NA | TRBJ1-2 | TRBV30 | CAWSVQWGYTF | TGTGCCTGGAGTGTACAATGGGGCTACACCTTC
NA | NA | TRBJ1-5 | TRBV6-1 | CASSDVSGAGNQPQHF | TGTGCCAGCAGTGATGTCTCGGGAGCGGGCAATCAGCCCCAGCATTTT
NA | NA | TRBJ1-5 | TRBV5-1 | CASSLEIGQPQHF | TGCGCCAGCAGCTTGGAGATCGGGCAGCCCCAGCATTTT
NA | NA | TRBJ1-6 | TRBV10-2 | CASSGQRSSPLHF | TGCGCCAGCAGTGGGCAGCGTTCATCACCCCTCCACTTT
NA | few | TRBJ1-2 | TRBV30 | CAWSQGNYGYTF | TGTGCCTGGAGTCAGGGGAACTATGGCTACACCTTC
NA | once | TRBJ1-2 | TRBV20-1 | CSVSDSYGYTF | TGCAGTGTCTCGGACAGCTATGGCTACACCTTC
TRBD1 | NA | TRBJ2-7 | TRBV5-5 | CASSTGQGIYEQYF | TGTGCCAGCAGCACGGGACAGGGTATCTACGAGCAGTACTTC
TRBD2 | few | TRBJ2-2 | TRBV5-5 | CASSSGLAVGELFF | TGTGCCAGCAGCTCGGGACTAGCGGTCGGGGAGCTGTTTTTT
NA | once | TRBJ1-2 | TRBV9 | CASSLKGAEGGYTF | TGTGCCAGCAGCCTAAAAGGGGCGGAGGGAGGCTACACCTTC
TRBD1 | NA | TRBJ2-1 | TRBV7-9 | CASIQGQGDEQFF | TGTGCCAGCATCCAGGGGCAGGGGGATGAGCAGTTCTTC
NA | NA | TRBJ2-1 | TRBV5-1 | CASSPGSGFYNEQFF | TGCGCCAGCAGCCCGGGATCAGGTTTCTACAATGAGCAGTTCTTC
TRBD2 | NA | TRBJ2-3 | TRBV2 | CASSDGTSGGTPSTDTQYF | TGTGCCAGCAGTGATGGGACTAGCGGGGGGACCCCTAGCACAGATACGCAGTATTTT
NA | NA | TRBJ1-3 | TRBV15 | CATSRDLNSGNTIYF | TGTGCCACCAGCAGAGATCTTAACTCTGGAAACACCATATATTTT
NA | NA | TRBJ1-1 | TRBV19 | CASKPRAHYRAEAFF | TGTGCCAGCAAGCCTAGAGCTCATTATCGGGCTGAAGCTTTCTTT
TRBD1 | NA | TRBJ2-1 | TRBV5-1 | CASSLGQGNNEQFF | TGCGCCAGCAGCTTGGGACAGGGTAACAATGAGCAGTTCTTC
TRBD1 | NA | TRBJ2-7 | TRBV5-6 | CASRTRTGGEEQYF | TGTGCCAGCAGGACTCGGACAGGGGGGGAGGAGCAGTACTTC
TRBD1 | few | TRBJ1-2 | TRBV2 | CASNSRGWGYTF | TGTGCCAGCAATTCCAGGGGGTGGGGCTACACCTTC
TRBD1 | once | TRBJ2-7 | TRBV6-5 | CASSYDRDYEQYF | TGTGCCAGCAGCTACGACAGGGACTACGAGCAGTACTTC
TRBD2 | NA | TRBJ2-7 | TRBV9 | CASSVEEGLAGYTYEQYF | TGTGCCAGCAGCGTAGAGGAGGGACTAGCGGGGTACACCTACGAGCAGTACTTC
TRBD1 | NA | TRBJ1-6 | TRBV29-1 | CSVGDRGSPLHF | TGCAGCGTCGGGGACAGGGGTTCACCCCTCCACTTT
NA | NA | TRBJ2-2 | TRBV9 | CASSVAGANTGELFF | TGTGCCAGCAGCGTAGCGGGGGCGAACACCGGGGAGCTGTTTTTT
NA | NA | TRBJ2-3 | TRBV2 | CASSEQGPTDTQYF | TGTGCCAGCAGTGAACAGGGGCCCACAGATACGCAGTATTTT
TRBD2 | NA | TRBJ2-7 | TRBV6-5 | CASSRLADSYEQYF | TGTGCCAGCAGTCGTCTAGCGGACTCCTACGAGCAGTACTTC
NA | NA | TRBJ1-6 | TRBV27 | CASAPWYRGSYNSPLHF | TGTGCCAGCGCTCCGTGGTATCGGGGGTCCTATAATTCACCCCTCCACTTT
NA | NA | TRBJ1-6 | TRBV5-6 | CASTPTGIGSPLHF | TGTGCCAGCACCCCCACGGGTATTGGTTCACCCCTCCACTTT
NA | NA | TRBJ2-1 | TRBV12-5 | CASGYFGGNEQFF | TGTGCTAGTGGTTATTTTGGCGGGAATGAGCAGTTCTTC
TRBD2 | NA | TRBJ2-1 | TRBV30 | CAWSGLAGGVNEQFF | TGTGCCTGGAGTGGACTAGCGGGGGGTGTGAATGAGCAGTTCTTC
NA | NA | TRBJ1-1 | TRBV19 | CASSEQGNTEAFF | TGTGCCAGTAGTGAACAGGGGAACACTGAAGCTTTCTTT
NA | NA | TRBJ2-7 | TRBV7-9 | CASEGGTYYEQYF | TGTGCCAGCGAGGGGGGGACTTACTACGAGCAGTACTTC
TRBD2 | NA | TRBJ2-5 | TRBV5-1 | CASSLGLAGETQYF | TGCGCCAGCAGCTTGGGACTAGCGGGAGAGACCCAGTACTTC
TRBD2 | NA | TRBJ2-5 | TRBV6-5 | CASSYTSGYQETQYF | TGTGCCAGCAGTTACACTAGCGGGTACCAAGAGACCCAGTACTTC
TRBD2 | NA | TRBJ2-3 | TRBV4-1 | CASSQEAGLAGVGQYF | TGCGCCAGCAGCCAAGAGGCCGGACTAGCGGGGGTAGGGCAGTATTTT
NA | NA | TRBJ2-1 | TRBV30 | CAWSEDSYNEQFF | TGTGCCTGGAGCGAAGACAGTTACAATGAGCAGTTCTTC
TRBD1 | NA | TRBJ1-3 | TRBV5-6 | CASSTTGTGSGNTIYF | TGTGCCAGCAGCACTACTGGGACAGGCTCTGGAAACACCATATATTTT
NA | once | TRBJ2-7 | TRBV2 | CASGQSYEQYF | TGTGCCAGCGGACAGAGCTACGAGCAGTACTTC
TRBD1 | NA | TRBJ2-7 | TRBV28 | CASTRTGVAYEQYF | TGTGCCAGCACCCGGACAGGGGTCGCCTACGAGCAGTACTTC
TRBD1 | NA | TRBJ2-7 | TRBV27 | CASRQPGTGSYEQYF | TGTGCCAGCAGGCAACCCGGGACAGGGAGCTACGAGCAGTACTTC
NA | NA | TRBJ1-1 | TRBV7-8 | CASSWTARDTEAFF | TGTGCCAGCAGCTGGACCGCGAGGGACACTGAAGCTTTCTTT
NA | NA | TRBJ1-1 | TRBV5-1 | CASHLSGNTEAFF | TGCGCCAGCCACCTCTCGGGTAACACTGAAGCTTTCTTT
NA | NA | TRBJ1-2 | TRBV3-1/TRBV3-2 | CASSQRTVSNYGYTF | TGTGCCAGCAGCCAAAGAACCGTTAGTAACTATGGCTACACCTTC